This T cell receptor beta chain was obtained from a study of immune evolution from preneoplasia to lung adenocarcinoma (dated by TCRdb to the early 2020s). For the wider study: No AAH lesions showed HLA loss of heterozygosity, compared with around 7% of AIS, approximately 15% of MIA and around a third of ADC lesions. The study combined immune gene expression, TCR sequencing and multiplex immunofluorescence to profile immune contexture across lung adenocarcinoma precursors and invasive adenocarcinoma. Resected precursor lesions (AAH, AIS, MIA) and invasive adenocarcinomas were each compared against paired morphologically normal lung tissue. Sample size was determined by specimen availability and not by a prior power calculation. The immune data were integrated with whole exome sequencing and methylation data obtained from the same cohort of nodules. In total, the cohort included under 60 patients with pulmonary nodules, all of whom underwent surgical resection. TCR sequencing data came from over 40 patients. According to the study, 95 to 120 samples went through TCR sequencing. Class I HLA alleles were inferred from exome data with POLYSOLVER, and allele-specific HLA loss was detected with LOHHLA.

Using the immunoSEQ hsTCRbeta Kit, TCR beta CDR3 regions were sequenced from DNA. In the original analysis: TCR sequencing data were analysed with the ImmunoSEQ Analyzer. T cell clonality was defined as 1 minus Pielou's evenness computed on productive rearrangements. T cell diversity was measured with the inverse Simpson index on productive templates. T cell density was defined as TCR beta template counts normalized to usable DNA, with usable DNA estimated by amplification and sequencing of housekeeping genes. Two-sided Kruskal-Wallis tests were used to compare TCR metrics between histologic stages. As stored in TCRdb, this immuneACCESS dataset retains in-frame rearrangements with V and J assigned. A fraction of the clones does not appear; measured against another copy, unresolved V genes explain less than half of the discrepancy, and the remainder lacks a known reason. V and J calls and clone size are copied from that table; D and trimming were computed from the DNA. For this sample the table gives around 13,000 clones, of which 80% were detected only once. The biggest ten clones account for over 4.5% of the sample.

On the study overall, not on this receptor specifically: Because every patient came from Japan and China, how well the results apply to Western populations was uncertain. The highest clonality was observed in normal lung, whereas higher T cell density and diversity but lower clonality appeared to be present in later-stage lesions. Normal lung had the highest top T cell clone frequencies, and these frequencies appeared to fall progressively from AAH through AIS, MIA and invasive adenocarcinoma. T cell clonality was highest in KRAS-mutant nodules compared with EGFR-mutant or double wild-type lesions. The findings were based on association rather than direct causation, and larger cohorts with long-term follow-up and longitudinal biopsies were deemed needed.

Comment on this clone: No cognate antigen has been identified for it. Base qualities are not recorded, but no much larger clone differs from it by a single base.

The germline V end is reduced by 4 bases and the J end by 6 bases; junction bases left unmatched: 11. CDR1 and CDR2, per the germline V gene, are LGHNA and YSLEER. The CDR3 goes from the cysteine to the phenylalanine over 16 residues. The DNA shown is the 48-base CDR3, in frame from base 1. The patients had resection in Japan or China between 2014 and 2017. The histologic diagnosis of each case was independently confirmed on H&E slides by two lung cancer pathologists. Macro-dissection after pathologic assessment enriched premalignant or tumor cells for nucleic acid extraction. DNA was isolated from FFPE tissue using the AllPrep DNA/RNA FFPE Kit.

The receptor was isolated from a person aged 65-85 years with lung adenocarcinoma. This chain joins TRBV4-3 to TRBJ2-3; 9 nucleotides in the junction match TRBD2. The sample was FFPE minimally invasive lung adenocarcinoma tissue. Explained via the paper, the cell subset or site label denotes: micro-invasive lung adenocarcinoma (MIA). The DNA is TGCGCCAGCAGCCGTATAGCGGGGGTTAAAGGGGATACGCAGTATTTT. The translation is CASSRIAGVKGDTQYF.